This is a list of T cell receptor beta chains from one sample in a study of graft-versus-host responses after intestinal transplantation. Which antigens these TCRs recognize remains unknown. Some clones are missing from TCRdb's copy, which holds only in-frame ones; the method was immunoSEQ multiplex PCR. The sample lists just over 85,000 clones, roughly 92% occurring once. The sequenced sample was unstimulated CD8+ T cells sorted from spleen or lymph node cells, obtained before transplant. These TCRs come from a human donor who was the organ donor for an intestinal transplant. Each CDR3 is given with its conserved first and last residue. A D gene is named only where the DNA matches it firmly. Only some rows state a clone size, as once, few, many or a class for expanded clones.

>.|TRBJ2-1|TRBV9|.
TGTGCCAGCAGCGGACACGGGGTGGGGTACAATGAGCAGTTCTTC
CASSGHGVGYNEQFF
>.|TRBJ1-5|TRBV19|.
TGTGCCAGTAGTATTCCCTTTAATCAGCCCCAGCATTTT
CASSIPFNQPQHF
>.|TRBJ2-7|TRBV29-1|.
TGCAGCGTTGACAGTTTTTCTGAGCAGTACTTC
CSVDSFSEQYF
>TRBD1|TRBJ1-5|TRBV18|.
TGTGCCAGCTCAAGTGAACCGGGACAGGGGCATCTAAATCAGCCCCAGCATTTT
CASSSEPGQGHLNQPQHF
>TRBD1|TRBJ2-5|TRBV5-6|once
TGTGCCAGCAGCTTGGAGGTAACAGGGGAAGAGACCCAGTACTTC
CASSLEVTGEETQYF
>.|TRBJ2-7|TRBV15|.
TGTGCCACAAACAGTCCCCCTCTCCACGAGCAGTACTTC
CATNSPPLHEQYF
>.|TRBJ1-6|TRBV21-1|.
TGTGCCAGCAGCACCCAGAGACAGGGGACATCACCCCTCCACTTT
CASSTQRQGTSPLHF
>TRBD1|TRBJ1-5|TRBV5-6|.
TGTGCCAGCAGCTTGGGGACAGGGGATCAGCCCCAGCATTTT
CASSLGTGDQPQHF
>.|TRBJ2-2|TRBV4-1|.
TGCGCCAGCAGCCTCCTGGGCAGGGCTGGGGCAGGGTCCGGGGAGCTGTTTTTT
CASSLLGRAGAGSGELFF
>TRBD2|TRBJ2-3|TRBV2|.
TGTGCCACCCTAAGCGGGACCACAGATACGCAGTATTTT
CATLSGTTDTQYF
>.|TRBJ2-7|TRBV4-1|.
TGCGCCAGCAGCCCTCGAGACGGGTACGAGCAGTACTTC
CASSPRDGYEQYF
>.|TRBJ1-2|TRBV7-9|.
TGTGCCAGCAGCCTCGGGACATTGTATGGCTACACCTTC
CASSLGTLYGYTF
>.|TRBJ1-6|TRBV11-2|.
TGTGCCAGCAGCTTTTGGCGGAACTATAATTCACCCCTCCACTTT
CASSFWRNYNSPLHF
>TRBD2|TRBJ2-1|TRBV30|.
TGTGCCTGGAACGGGGGGGCAGATGAGCAGTTCTTC
CAWNGGADEQFF
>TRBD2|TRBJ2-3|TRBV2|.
TGTGCCAGCATGAGGACTAGCGGCACAGATACGCAGTATTTT
CASMRTSGTDTQYF
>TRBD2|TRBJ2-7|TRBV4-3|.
TGCGCCAGCAGCCAAGTCCAGGGAGGGGCCTACGAGCAGTACTTC
CASSQVQGGAYEQYF
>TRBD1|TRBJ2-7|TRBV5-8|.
TGTGCCAGCCGGGGGTCGGGACAGGGCTCCTACGAGCAGTACTTC
CASRGSGQGSYEQYF
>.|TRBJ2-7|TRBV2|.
TGTGCCAGCAGGGGGCAGGGCTACGAGCAGTACTTC
CASRGQGYEQYF
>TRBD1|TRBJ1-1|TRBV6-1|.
TGTGCCAGCAGTGAAGCCGGGACAGGGAACACTGAAGCTTTCTTT
CASSEAGTGNTEAFF
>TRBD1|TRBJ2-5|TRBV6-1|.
TGTGCCAGCAGTAAAGTTTCCCCAGGGGGCCAAGAGACCCAGTACTTC
CASSKVSPGGQETQYF
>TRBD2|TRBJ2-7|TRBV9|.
TGTGCCAGCAGCGTAGGGCGGGGGGCGCAGCACGAGCAGTACTTC
CASSVGRGAQHEQYF
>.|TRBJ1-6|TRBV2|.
TGTGCCAGCAGTGACAGGGGCGCGAATTCACCCCTCCACTTT
CASSDRGANSPLHF
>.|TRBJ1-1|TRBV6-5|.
TGTGCCAGCAGTTTTACAGGGATCACTGAAGCTTTCTTT
CASSFTGITEAFF
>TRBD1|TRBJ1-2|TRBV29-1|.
TGCAGCGTTGTGGGGGACAGGGTATCTGGCTACACCTTC
CSVVGDRVSGYTF
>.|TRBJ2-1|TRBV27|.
TGTGCCAGCAGGTACACTAGCTACAATGAGCAGTTCTTC
CASRYTSYNEQFF
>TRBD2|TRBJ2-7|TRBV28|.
TGTGCCAGCAGTGGACTAGCGGGGGGGCCGGTATACGAGCAGTACTTC
CASSGLAGGPVYEQYF
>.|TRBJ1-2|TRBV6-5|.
TGTGCCAGCAGTAAATATGAAACAGGCTATGGCTACACCTTC
CASSKYETGYGYTF
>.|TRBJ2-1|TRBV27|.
TGTGCCAGCAGTCTTACTAGCCCCACCTACAATGAGCAGTTCTTC
CASSLTSPTYNEQFF
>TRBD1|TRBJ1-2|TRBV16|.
TGTGCCAGCAGCCCTACAGGGGGCTATGGCTACACCTTC
CASSPTGGYGYTF
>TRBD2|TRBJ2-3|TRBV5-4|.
TGTGCCAGCAGCTTTACTAGCGGGCCACCCTATTTT
CASSFTSGPPYF
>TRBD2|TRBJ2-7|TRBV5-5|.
TGTGCCAGCCGCGGCATGGCTAGCGGAAGCGGGGAGCAGTACTTC
CASRGMASGSGEQYF
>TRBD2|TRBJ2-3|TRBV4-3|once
TGCGCCAGCAGCCAAGATTTAAGTGGAGCGCGGGGGGCGTCAGATACGCAGTATTTT
CASSQDLSGARGASDTQYF
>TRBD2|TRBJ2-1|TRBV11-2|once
TGTGCCAGCAGCTTAGATAGGGGAGGGGCGCAAAATGAGCAGTTCTTC
CASSLDRGGAQNEQFF
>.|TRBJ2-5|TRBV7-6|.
TGTGCCAGCAGCTTAACTCGAGAGACCCAGTACTTC
CASSLTRETQYF
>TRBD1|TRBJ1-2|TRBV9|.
TGTGCCAGCAGCGCGGGACAGCCAGGCTACACCTTC
CASSAGQPGYTF
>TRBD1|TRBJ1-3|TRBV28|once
TGTGCCAGCAGTTTATTACAGGGGGTCTCTGGAAACACCATATATTTT
CASSLLQGVSGNTIYF
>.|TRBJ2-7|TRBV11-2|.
TGTGCCAGCAGTTACACCCGGGGAAGTATCTACGAGCAGTACTTC
CASSYTRGSIYEQYF
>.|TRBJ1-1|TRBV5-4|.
TGTGCCAGCAGCCTGAGGGGGACTGAAGCTTTCTTT
CASSLRGTEAFF
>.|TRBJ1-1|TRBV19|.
TGTGCCAGTAGTATAAGTGCGGGCCGACTGACGAACACTGAAGCTTTCTTT
CASSISAGRLTNTEAFF
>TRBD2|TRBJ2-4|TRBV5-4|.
TGTGCCAGCAGCTTGGCGGGGGGTAGAATGGACAAAAACATTCAGTACTTC
CASSLAGGRMDKNIQYF
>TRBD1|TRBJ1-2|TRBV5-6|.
TGTGCCAGCAGCGCCGGGACAGTGCTCGGAGGCTACACCTTC
CASSAGTVLGGYTF
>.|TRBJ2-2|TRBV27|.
TGTGCCAGCAGGGGACTTAACACCGGGGAGCTGTTTTTT
CASRGLNTGELFF
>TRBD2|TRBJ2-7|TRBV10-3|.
TGTGCCATCAGCGGGGGGGGGCTCGTATCCTACGAGCAGTACTTC
CAISGGGLVSYEQYF
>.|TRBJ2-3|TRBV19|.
TGTGCCAGTAGTATAATACCTCAGGCTTCAGATACGCAGTATTTT
CASSIIPQASDTQYF
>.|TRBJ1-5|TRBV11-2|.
TGTGCCAGCAGCTTAGACACAAATCAGCCCCAGCATTTT
CASSLDTNQPQHF
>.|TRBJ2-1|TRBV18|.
TGTGCCAGCTCCCAAGAGGCAACCCTCTTAAATGAGCAGTTCTTC
CASSQEATLLNEQFF